Presented here are 30 T cell receptor beta chains from one specimen sequenced in a study of blood T cells in healthy people across ages. Primed by a sample-barcoded 5' primer and a J-beta primer mix, a second PCR proceeded for roughly 6 to 12 cycles. TCRdb re-called the 5' RACE reads with MiXCR, one entry per CDR3 protein. The repertoire holds over 600,000 distinct CDR3 sequences, with around three fifths as singletons. Sequenced material: blood. Receptor source: a man aged 35 to 55 in good health.

The chain carries TRBV6-5 and TRBJ2-7; perhaps TRBD1 as D (6 bases). V lost 0 bases to trimming and J lost 2 bases, with 14 bases between them. From germline, CDR1 is MNHEY and CDR2 SVGAGI. This CDR3 has 16 amino acids. The CDR3 loop is CASSYSTGATTYEQYF. CDR3 DNA: TGTGCCAGCAGTTACTCGACAGGCGCCACCACCTACGAGCAGTACTTC.

This clonotype has more than one count but fewer than ten. The chain recombines TRBV13 with TRBJ2-5; D possibly uses TRBD1 or TRBD2 (5 bases each). Germline V lookup: CDR1 PRHDT, CDR2 FYEKMQ (reference sequence). This CDR3 contains 15 residues. V gave up 5 bases and J gave up 0 bases, with 13 bases separating them. The chain's CDR3 is CASSPGTEYQETQYF. The CDR3, as DNA: TGTGCCAGCAGCCCCGGGACGGAGTACCAAGAGACCCAGTACTTC.

V and J are TRBV20-1 and TRBJ2-3; 10 nucleotides align to TRBD2. Germline CDR1 is DFQATT and CDR2 is SNEGSKA (reference sequence). The V and J ends lost 5 bases and 4 bases, in that order; junction bases with no gene match: 12. This CDR3 spans 16 amino acids. This CDR3 reads CSACHQTSGLPDTQYF. The DNA for the CDR3 is TGCAGTGCTTGCCACCAGACTAGCGGGCTTCCAGATACGCAGTATTTT.

The chain uses TRBV6-5 and TRBJ2-3; TRBD2 matches 16 bases. The V gene end was trimmed by 4 bases and the J gene end by 2 bases; junction bases not matched to a gene: 9. The CDR3 totals 19 residues. From germline, CDR1 is MNHEY and CDR2 SVGAGI. The DNA of the CDR3 is TGTGCCAGCAGTTCGCCGGGACTAGCGGGAGGGGGAAACACAGATACGCAGTATTTT. Translating it yields CASSSPGLAGGGNTDTQYF.

This rearrangement joins TRBV7-2 to TRBJ2-5; TRBD2 matches 7 bases. Germline CDR1 reads SGHTA; CDR2 reads FQGNSA. CDR3 size: 13 residues. Trimming at V came to 5 bases and at J to 4 bases, leaving 4 bases not matched to a gene. The CDR3 DNA follows: TGTGCCAGCAGCCGGACTAGTATAGAGACCCAGTACTTC. Translation: CASSRTSIETQYF.

The chain has TRBV12-3 or TRBV12-4 and TRBJ2-7; 7 bases align to TRBD1. Trimming removed 2 bases from V and 2 bases from J; junction bases left unmatched: 3. CDR3 length: 14 residues. The CDR3 loop is CASSLLGGPYEQYF. For the CDR3, the DNA is TGTGCCAGCAGTTTATTAGGGGGCCCCTACGAGCAGTACTTC.

This clonotype occurred many times. The rearrangement links TRBV7-2 to TRBJ2-7; 11 bases fit TRBD2. Trimming at V came to 0 bases and at J to 1 base, leaving 5 bases not matched to a gene. Germline V gene data show CDR1 as SGHTA and CDR2 as FQGNSA. The CDR3 covers 17 residues. The CDR3 DNA is TGTGCCAGCAGCTTAGCCGCCAGGACTAGCGGGTCCTACGAGCAGTACTTC. Its protein is CASSLAARTSGSYEQYF. Supplemented by reference TRBV7-2 and TRBJ2-7, the full variable domain reads GAGVSQSPSNKVTEKGKDVELRCDPISGHTALYWYRQSLGQGLEFLIYFQGNSAPDKSGLPSDRFSAERTGGSVSTLTIQRTQQEDSAVYLCASSLAARTSGSYEQYFGPGTRLTVT.

V is TRBV6-2 or TRBV6-3 and J is TRBJ1-1; a possible D gene is TRBD1 (5 bases). This CDR3 comprises 14 residues. V lost 6 bases to trimming and J lost 1 base, with 12 bases between them. Germline V gene data show CDR1 as MNHEY and CDR2 as SVGEGT. CDR3 protein: CASSPTAPNTEAFF. CDR3 in DNA: TGTGCCAGCAGCCCGACAGCTCCGAACACTGAAGCTTTCTTT.

This clonotype was detected a few times. J is TRBJ2-1 and V is TRBV2; tentative D call: TRBD2 (6 bases). Germline CDR1 SNHLY, CDR2 FYNNEI. This CDR3 has 17 residues. The V end was cut by 5 bases, the J end by 8 bases, with 25 bases between. DNA for the CDR3: TGTGCCAGCAGTCCTAGGTCCCGGACTAAGGTCAGGGATGAGCAGTTCTTC. Protein product: CASSPRSRTKVRDEQFF.

This clonotype occurred a few times. V usage is TRBV7-3 and J usage is TRBJ2-5, with 8 bases lining up with TRBD2. CDR3 length: 13 amino acids. The junction had 2 bases not matched to a gene; V was cut back by 3 bases and J by 5 bases. Germline assignment: CDR1 SGHTA and CDR2 FQGTGA. The CDR3 region has the DNA TGTGCCAGCAGCTTGACTAGCGCGGAGACCCAGTACTTC. Amino acid sequence: CASSLTSAETQYF.

V is TRBV3-1 and J is TRBJ2-7; 7 nucleotides match TRBD2. CDR1 and CDR2 from the germline V gene are LGHDT and YNNKEL (reference sequence). This CDR3 is built from 14 residues. Germline trimming cut 1 base from V and 6 bases from J; bases unmatched to any gene: 6. CDR3 in DNA: TGTGCCAGCAGCCAAGTCGGGACTACGTCCGAGCAGTACTTC. Translated, it gives CASSQVGTTSEQYF.

As concerns this clonotype: Possible read error: a much larger clone is one base away. The V and J genes are TRBV29-1 and TRBJ2-7, with a possible D match to TRBD2 (5 bases). Germline V CDR1 and CDR2: SQVTM, ANQGSEA. This CDR3 has 12 residues. The CDR3 DNA is TGCAACACCAAGAGCGGATACAATGAGCAGTACTTC. This sequence encodes CNTKSGYNEQYF.

Details on this clonotype: The germline gene is not matched at one end of the junction; a read error may be the cause. The genes are TRBV7-3 and TRBJ1-1, with D perhaps TRBD1 (5 bases). Germline V lookup: CDR1 SGHTA, CDR2 FQGTGA. This CDR3 spans 16 amino acids. CDR3 nucleotide sequence: TGTGCCAGCAGCCCGGGGGTGGGCAGGGCGGACACTAAAGCTTTCTTT. Translation gives CASSPGVGRADTKAFF.

The chain has TRBV5-1 and TRBJ2-2, with D possibly being TRBD1 (5 bases). This CDR3 comprises 15 residues. The V end lost 4 bases, the J end lost 4 bases, and 14 bases lay between the germline ends. Per germline, CDR1 SGHRS and CDR2 YFSETQ. The CDR3 reads CASSPRVDGTGELFF. Written as DNA, the CDR3 is TGCGCCAGCAGCCCCAGGGTAGACGGCACCGGGGAGCTGTTTTTT.

This clonotype was seen a handful of times. The V call is TRBV3-1, the J call TRBJ1-2; possible D gene TRBD1, 5 bases. CDR1 is LGHDT and CDR2 is YNNKEL in the germline V gene (reference sequence). V was trimmed by 7 bases and J by 0 bases, leaving 12 bases between them. The CDR3 consists of 14 residues. Here the CDR3 DNA reads TGTGCCAGCACCCCAGGGTCCACTAACTATGGCTACACCTTC. Translated, it gives CASTPGSTNYGYTF.

V and J are TRBV12-3 or TRBV12-4 and TRBJ2-6; possibly TRBD2 for D (5 bases). The CDR3 is 15 amino acids. Trimming cost V 1 base and J 5 bases, with 9 bases left between them. The CDR3 sequence: CASSLEGVRANVLTF. The CDR3 DNA sequence: TGTGCCAGCAGTTTAGAGGGAGTAAGGGCCAACGTCCTGACTTTC.

In regard to this clonotype: One end of the junction varies from germline; a read error may be responsible. The chain links TRBV20-1 to TRBJ2-3; TRBD2 agrees at 14 bases. CDR1 and CDR2 from the germline V gene are DFQATT and SNEGSKA (reference sequence). This CDR3 spans 17 amino acids. Here the CDR3 DNA reads TGCAGTGCTAGGGGGGCGGGGACTAGCGGGAGCAGAGATACGCAGTATTTT. Amino acid sequence: CSARGAGTSGSRDTQYF.

As to this clonotype: Germline and junction disagree at one end, which may indicate a read error. This chain uses TRBV7-2 with TRBJ2-1; TRBD2 matches 7 bases. Germline loops: CDR1 SGHTA, CDR2 FQGNSA. The CDR3 sequence is 17 residues long. The CDR3 DNA reads TGTGCCGGCAGCCGCGGGGGAGTAGGAGTGTTGGTCGATGAGCAGTTCTTC. It translates to CAGSRGGVGVLVDEQFF.

V gene TRBV20-1 combines with J gene TRBJ1-3, with 7 bases fitting TRBD1. This CDR3 is built from 16 residues. The V gene end was trimmed by 1 base and the J gene end by 0 bases; junction bases not matched to a gene: 6. CDR1 is DFQATT and CDR2 is SNEGSKA in the germline V gene (reference sequence). The CDR3 sequence: CSARVGGRSSGNTIYF. DNA of the CDR3: TGCAGTGCTAGAGTAGGGGGCCGGTCCTCTGGAAACACCATATATTTT.

The J gene is TRBJ2-2, the V gene TRBV5-1, with 8 bases that match TRBD2. The CDR3 contains 15 residues. Germline trimming cut 4 bases from V and 5 bases from J; bases unmatched to any gene: 7. CDR1 and CDR2 (germline): SGHRS, YFSETQ. The CDR3 protein is CASSLTSVVTGELFF. The CDR3 nucleotides read TGCGCCAGCAGCCTGACTAGCGTAGTGACCGGGGAGCTGTTTTTT.

The chain carries TRBV20-1 and TRBJ2-7; 13 bases are a match to TRBD2. Trimming took 0 bases from V and 6 from J; bases not matched to a gene: 14. This CDR3 spans 18 amino acids. Germline assignment: CDR1 DFQATT and CDR2 SNEGSKA (reference sequence). The CDR3 bases are TGCAGTGCTAGAGATCTCTGGACTAGCGGGAGTGAAATCGGCGAGCAGTACTTC. Translated, it gives CSARDLWTSGSEIGEQYF.

This sequence joins TRBV9 and TRBJ2-7; 9 nucleotides agree with TRBD2. Unmatched junction bases numbered 8, after V lost 0 bases and J lost 7 bases. CDR1 and CDR2 (germline): SGDLS, YYNGEE. CDR3 length equals 15 residues. The CDR3 DNA reads TGTGCCAGCAGCGTAGGTAGCGGGAGTAATTGGGAGCAGTACTTC. This gives the protein CASSVGSGSNWEQYF. The full variable domain, with the rest looked up from reference TRBV9 and TRBJ2-7, is DSGVTQTPKHLITATGQRVTLRCSPRSGDLSVYWYQQSLDQGLQFLIQYYNGEERAKGNILERFSAQQFPDLHSELNLSSLELGDSALYFCASSVGSGSNWEQYFGPGTRLTVT.

This chain connects TRBV7-2 to TRBJ1-6; D gene ambiguous. CDR1 SGHTA and CDR2 FQGNSA come from the germline V gene. CDR3 length: 13 amino acids. The V end was cut by 4 bases, the J end by 10 bases, with 11 bases between. The CDR3 region is CASSWGDGSPLHF. CDR3 bases: TGTGCCAGCAGCTGGGGAGACGGCTCACCCCTCCACTTT.

A single count supports this clonotype. The chain uses TRBV6-4 and TRBJ1-1; D remains unclear. The germline V gene has CDR1 MRHNA and CDR2 SNTAGT. V lost 4 bases and J 5 bases, leaving 11 bases between the germline ends. This CDR3 is 13 amino acids long. CDR3 in DNA: TGTGCCAGCAGTGCTGAGTTCGGGACTGAAGCTTTCTTT. Translated: CASSAEFGTEAFF.

This sequence joins TRBV28 and TRBJ2-5; tentatively, D is TRBD1 (6 bases). The CDR3 is made up of 16 amino acids. The germline V and J ends were trimmed by 6 bases and 3 bases, with 20 bases remaining between them. CDR1 and CDR2 (germline): MDHEN, SYDVKM. CDR3 residues: CASRPEQGPLEETQYF. For the CDR3, the DNA is TGTGCCAGCAGACCGGAACAGGGTCCCTTGGAAGAGACCCAGTACTTC.

V usage is TRBV5-1 and J usage is TRBJ1-2, with D unresolved. The CDR3 contains 14 residues. Germline V gene data show CDR1 as SGHRS and CDR2 as YFSETQ. V lost 0 bases, J lost 2 bases, and 8 bases lay in between. The CDR3 DNA is TGCGCCAGCAGCTTGGGTTATGAAAACTATGGCTACACCTTC. Its translation is CASSLGYENYGYTF. Complete variable domain (other parts from reference TRBV5-1 and TRBJ1-2): KAGVTQTPRYLIKTRGQQVTLSCSPISGHRSVSWYQQTPGQGLQFLFEYFSETQRNKGNFPGRFSGRQFSNSRSEMNVSTLELGDSALYLCASSLGYENYGYTFGSGTRLTVV.

The chain is built from TRBV14 and TRBJ2-1, with D possibly called TRBD1 or TRBD2 (5 bases each). The CDR3 length is 14 residues. Germline V gene sequence: CDR1 SGHDN, CDR2 FVKESK. The germline V and J ends were trimmed by 3 bases and 4 bases, with 10 bases remaining between them. The CDR3 sequence is CASSQGVSYNEQFF. CDR3 coding DNA: TGTGCCAGCAGCCAGGGGGTCTCTTACAATGAGCAGTTCTTC.

This clonotype was picked up many times. The V call is TRBV3-1, the J call TRBJ2-7; D is possibly TRBD2 (7 bases). There are 15 residues in the CDR3. The germline V gene has CDR1 LGHDT and CDR2 YNNKEL (reference sequence). The V end lost 4 bases, the J end lost 4 bases, and 17 bases lay between the germline ends. CDR3 DNA: TGTGCCAGCAGCCCCCTAGTAGGGGGGGAGTACGAGCAGTACTTC. The encoded protein is CASSPLVGGEYEQYF.

Details on this clonotype: Germline is not matched at one junction end, which may reflect a read error. The rearrangement links TRBV7-7 to TRBJ2-5; 7 bases map to TRBD1. Per germline, CDR1 SSHAT and CDR2 FNYEAQ (reference sequence). The CDR3 consists of 16 residues. The CDR3 nucleotides are TGTGCTAGCAGTTCACTTACGGGACAGAAGCAAGAGACCCAGTACTTC. Its protein is CASSSLTGQKQETQYF.

The chain combines TRBV7-2 with TRBJ2-3, with 10 bases that match TRBD2. V was clipped by 4 bases and J by 4 bases; unmatched bases: 8. The CDR3 totals 16 residues. In germline, CDR1 is SGHTA, CDR2 FQGNSA. CDR3 sequence: CASSYPSGSGADTQYF. In DNA form, the CDR3 reads TGTGCCAGCAGCTACCCTAGCGGGAGCGGGGCAGATACGCAGTATTTT.